These T cell receptor beta chains were read from a single sample in a study of cytomegalovirus exposure and HLA in healthy donors. The protocol was immunoSEQ multiplex PCR, while the TCRdb copy is restricted to in-frame clones and leaves out a portion. The sample has about 74,000 clones, 72% seen once. The sequenced material came from PBMCs. All receptors derive from a woman aged 35 to 49 in good health and CMV-seropositive. Both conserved end residues are part of each CDR3. Fields, in order: D gene, V gene, clone size, CDR3 protein. A D gene is named only where the DNA matches it firmly. The size of a clone is reported for some rows only, either as once, few or many, or as a class for expanded clones.

D gene: TRBD2
V gene: TRBV9
clone size: -
CDR3 protein: CASSDPAGGRPNEQFF

D gene: TRBD2
V gene: TRBV5-1
clone size: -
CDR3 protein: CASSLDGAGGRSAQYF

D gene: TRBD1
V gene: TRBV2
clone size: -
CDR3 protein: CASSKDRDRDQPQHF

D gene: TRBD1
V gene: TRBV30
clone size: -
CDR3 protein: CAWSRTGSDEQYF

D gene: TRBD1
V gene: TRBV28
clone size: once
CDR3 protein: CASITRQGAPYEQYF

D gene: TRBD1
V gene: TRBV6-6
clone size: -
CDR3 protein: CASRSSGGSPNEKLFF

D gene: -
V gene: TRBV7-8
clone size: few
CDR3 protein: CASSSSELSYGYTF

D gene: TRBD2
V gene: TRBV4-1
clone size: -
CDR3 protein: CASSQDPSGGTDTQYF

D gene: TRBD1
V gene: TRBV7-8
clone size: -
CDR3 protein: CASSFGGTGGVQETQYF

D gene: -
V gene: TRBV27
clone size: -
CDR3 protein: CASRRQGSGTEAFF

D gene: -
V gene: TRBV11-2
clone size: -
CDR3 protein: CASSATGNTEAFF

D gene: TRBD1
V gene: TRBV30
clone size: -
CDR3 protein: CAWATGTGPTEAFF

D gene: TRBD1
V gene: TRBV30
clone size: -
CDR3 protein: CALLTGYTEAFF

D gene: TRBD1
V gene: TRBV19
clone size: -
CDR3 protein: CASSPGDRNTEAFF

D gene: -
V gene: TRBV30
clone size: -
CDR3 protein: CAWSLLETQYF

D gene: TRBD1
V gene: TRBV6-1
clone size: -
CDR3 protein: CASSAGGDRVTDEQFF

D gene: TRBD2
V gene: TRBV6-5
clone size: few
CDR3 protein: CASSFRGGTQETQYF

D gene: -
V gene: TRBV18
clone size: once
CDR3 protein: CASSGAESYTF